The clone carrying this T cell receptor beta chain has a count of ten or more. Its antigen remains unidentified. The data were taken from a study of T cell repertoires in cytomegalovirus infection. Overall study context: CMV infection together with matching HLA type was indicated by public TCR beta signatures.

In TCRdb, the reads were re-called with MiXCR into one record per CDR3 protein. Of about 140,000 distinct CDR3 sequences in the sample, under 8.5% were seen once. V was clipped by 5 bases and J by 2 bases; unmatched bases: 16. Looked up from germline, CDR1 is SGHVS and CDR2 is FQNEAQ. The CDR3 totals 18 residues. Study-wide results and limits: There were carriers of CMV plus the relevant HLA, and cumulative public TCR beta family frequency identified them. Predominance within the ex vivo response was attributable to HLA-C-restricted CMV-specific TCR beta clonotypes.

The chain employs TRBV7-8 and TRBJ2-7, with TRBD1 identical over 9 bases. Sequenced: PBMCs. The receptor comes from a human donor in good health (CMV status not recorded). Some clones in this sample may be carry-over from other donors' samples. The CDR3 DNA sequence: TGTGCCAGCAGCCATAACAGGGGGCCGGCTAGTGATCCCTACGAGCAGTACTTC. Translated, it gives CASSHNRGPASDPYEQYF.